Shown below are 28 T cell receptor beta chains from a single sample sequenced in a study of blood T cells in healthy people across ages (dated by TCRdb to between 2015 and 2016). The library came from 5' RACE. This sample was sequenced with an Illumina HiSeq 2500. The second PCR ran for about 7 to 11 cycles and used a J-beta primer mix along with a sample-barcoded 5' primer. TCRdb reprocessed the public reads (quality trimming at Q25 with fastp, clone calling with MiXCR) and kept in-frame beta chains. Every CDR3 protein is listed once, alongside the most common genes and DNA of its rows. The sample records 700,000 to 800,000 distinct CDR3 sequences, more than 40% of which are singletons. Of the sample, under 25% falls within the top ten clones. Sequenced: blood. The source of these receptors is a woman in her sixties in good health.

This clonotype was counted many times. The V call is TRBV29-1, the J call TRBJ2-5; D unclear. Looked up from germline, CDR1 is SQVTM and CDR2 is ANQGSEA. The CDR3 sequence is 13 residues long. Trimming pared 1 base from V and 0 bases from J, leaving 6 bases between. The CDR3 bases are TGCAGCGTTGAAGGGCAGTACCAAGAGACCCAGTACTTC. Encoded protein: CSVEGQYQETQYF.

The chain couples TRBV10-3 to TRBJ1-1; D remains unclear. The germline gives CDR1 ENHRY, CDR2 SYGVKD. The CDR3 has 15 residues. V dropped 0 bases and J dropped 1 base, with 9 bases sitting between them. Here the CDR3 DNA reads TGTGCCATCAGTGAGTCTTTGGGGAGGAACACTGAAGCTTTCTTT. Its protein is CAISESLGRNTEAFF.

The chain recombines TRBV10-2 with TRBJ2-3; D may match TRBD1 or TRBD2 (6 bases each). Deletions cut 0 bases from V and 5 bases from J, with 15 bases between. This CDR3 spans 16 amino acids. Looked up from germline, CDR1 is WSHSY and CDR2 is SAAADI. The CDR3 spells CASSESGGPRGDTQYF. The DNA for the CDR3 is TGCGCCAGCAGTGAGTCCGGGGGCCCTCGAGGAGATACGCAGTATTTT.

This clonotype occurred many times. This chain connects TRBV18 to TRBJ1-1; D might be TRBD1 (6 bases). The V gene lost 2 bases and the J gene lost 4 bases, with 14 bases spanning the gap. CDR3 size: 15 residues. Germline CDR1 KGHSH, CDR2 LQKENI. The CDR3 bases are TGTGCCAGCTCACCAGCTCTAGGGGGGACCACTGAAGCTTTCTTT. It encodes CASSPALGGTTEAFF.

This clonotype was recorded a few times. CDR3 DNA: TGTGCCAGCAGTTTAGAGGCCGAGCCCGGCTACACCTTC. It yields the protein CASSLEAEPGYTF. The chain employs TRBV12-3 or TRBV12-4 and TRBJ1-2; the D is unclear. This CDR3 has 13 residues. Trimming cost V 1 base and J 8 bases, with 11 bases left between them.

This sequence joins TRBV6-6 and TRBJ1-2, with 8 positions matching TRBD1. Germline loops: CDR1 MNHNY, CDR2 SVGAGI (reference sequence). The CDR3 length is 15 residues. V lost 2 bases and J lost 2; bases outside the gene matches: 4. CDR3 in amino acids: CASSYLQGENYGYTF. CDR3 in DNA: TGTGCCAGCAGTTACCTACAGGGGGAGAACTATGGCTACACCTTC.

The rearrangement uses TRBV2 and TRBJ1-4, with TRBD1 matching over 9 bases. After removal of 7 bases from V and 2 bases from J, the junction contained 5 bases not matched to a gene. The length of the CDR3 is 15 residues. CDR1 and CDR2 (germline): SNHLY, FYNNEI. The DNA for the CDR3 is TGTGCCAGCACCGAAACAGGGGGCACTAATGAAAAACTGTTTTTT. This encodes CASTETGGTNEKLFF.

There are many counts of this clonotype. The chain recombines TRBV7-2 with TRBJ2-1; 7 nucleotides align to TRBD1. V shed 10 bases, J shed 1 base, and the junction held 10 bases outside the gene matches. CDR1 and CDR2 (germline): SGHTA, FQGNSA. The CDR3 is 15 residues long. The CDR3 loop is CATQRPGQSYNEQFF. The CDR3 DNA reads TGTGCCACCCAACGCCCGGGACAGTCCTACAATGAGCAGTTCTTC.

This clonotype was counted only a few times. The chain uses TRBV5-1 and TRBJ1-2; no reliable D call. The CDR3 is made up of 15 amino acids. V lost 4 bases and J lost 5, with 18 bases in between. Germline CDR1 reads SGHRS; CDR2 reads YFSETQ. Here the CDR3 DNA reads TGCGCCAGCAGCCCGGACCAGACACGGGGTTATGGCTACACCTTC. Encoded protein: CASSPDQTRGYGYTF. Together with reference TRBV5-1 and TRBJ1-2, the CDR3 gives the full variable domain: KAGVTQTPRYLIKTRGQQVTLSCSPISGHRSVSWYQQTPGQGLQFLFEYFSETQRNKGNFPGRFSGRQFSNSRSEMNVSTLELGDSALYLCASSPDQTRGYGYTFGSGTRLTVV.

This clonotype was seen a handful of times. V and J are TRBV12-5 and TRBJ2-5; D gene uncertain. V dropped 0 bases and J dropped 0 bases, with 5 bases sitting between them. The CDR3 spans 14 residues. Per the germline V gene, CDR1 is LGHNT and CDR2 is FRNRAP. This chain's CDR3 is CASGLVPNQETQYF. CDR3 sequence (DNA): TGTGCTAGTGGTTTGGTGCCAAACCAAGAGACCCAGTACTTC. The whole variable domain, remainder taken from reference TRBV12-5 and TRBJ2-5, is DARVTQTPRHKVTEMGQEVTMRCQPILGHNTVFWYRQTMMQGLELLAYFRNRAPLDDSGMPKDRFSAEMPDATLATLKIQPSEPRDSAVYFCASGLVPNQETQYFGPGTRLLVL.

The chain has TRBV24-1 and TRBJ2-5; tentatively, D is TRBD1 (5 bases). Germline CDR1 KGHDR, CDR2 SFDVKD. This CDR3 has 12 amino acids. V gave up 6 bases and J gave up 2 bases, with 6 bases separating them. CDR3 bases: TGTGCCACCAGTACAGGTCAAGAGACCCAGTACTTC. It is translated as CATSTGQETQYF.

This clonotype was recorded a few times. This chain uses TRBV28 with TRBJ2-2; 9 bases match TRBD1. The CDR3 contains 17 residues. J lost 6 bases, V lost 2 bases, and 10 bases had no gene match. Germline assignment: CDR1 MDHEN and CDR2 SYDVKM. The CDR3 region has the DNA TGTGCCAGCAGTTTAGTAGGACAGGGGAGAGGCGCCGGGGAGCTGTTTTTT. This codes for CASSLVGQGRGAGELFF.

This rearrangement joins TRBV9 to TRBJ2-3, with 13 bases identical to TRBD2. CDR3 length: 16 amino acids. Looked up from germline, CDR1 is SGDLS and CDR2 is YYNGEE. J lost 4 bases, V lost 2 bases, and 4 bases had no gene match. CDR3: CASSVVLAGGPDTQYF. CDR3 DNA sequence: TGTGCCAGCAGCGTTGTACTAGCGGGAGGGCCAGATACGCAGTATTTT. Looking up the rest from reference TRBV9 and TRBJ2-3 gives the full variable domain: DSGVTQTPKHLITATGQRVTLRCSPRSGDLSVYWYQQSLDQGLQFLIQYYNGEERAKGNILERFSAQQFPDLHSELNLSSLELGDSALYFCASSVVLAGGPDTQYFGPGTRLTVL.

The genes are TRBV20-1 and TRBJ1-6; D is unresolved. The V gene's germline CDR1 is DFQATT and CDR2 SNEGSKA (reference sequence). This CDR3 has 15 amino acids. The V end lost 1 base, the J end lost 6 bases, and 13 bases lay between the germline ends. The CDR3 DNA reads TGCAGTGCTAGAGCCCTGGACGGGTTTAATTCACCCCTCCACTTT. Amino acid sequence: CSARALDGFNSPLHF.

The chain recombines TRBV5-6 with TRBJ1-5; 8 positions match TRBD1. The V and J ends lost 3 bases and 11 bases, in that order; junction bases with no gene match: 7. Germline loops: CDR1 SGHDT, CDR2 YYEEEE. The CDR3 length is 13 residues. The CDR3 spells CASSSQGGSTQHF. Here the CDR3 DNA reads TGTGCCAGCAGCTCACAGGGGGGTAGCACCCAGCATTTT.

At least ten counts were recorded for this clonotype. V and J are TRBV7-9 and TRBJ2-3; D remains unclear. The CDR3 length is 13 residues. Trimming cost V 2 bases and J 3 bases, with 6 bases left between them. Germline V gene lookup returns CDR1 SEHNR and CDR2 FQNEAQ (reference sequence). The CDR3 DNA reads TGTGCCAGCAGCTTATCCCGGACAGATACGCAGTATTTT. This codes for CASSLSRTDTQYF.

This clonotype has only a few counts. V usage is TRBV12-3 or TRBV12-4 and J usage is TRBJ1-2, with a weak D call TRBD1 (5 bases). The CDR3 contains 15 residues. V was cut by 1 base and J by 2 bases, with 11 bases left in between. CDR3: CASSLGGKRNYGYTF. Here the CDR3 DNA reads TGTGCCAGCAGTTTAGGGGGGAAAAGAAACTATGGCTACACCTTC.

The genes are TRBV12-3 or TRBV12-4 and TRBJ2-5; D is unclear. The V and J ends lost 2 bases and 1 base respectively, with 5 bases between them. The CDR3 is 13 amino acids. The CDR3 DNA follows: TGTGCCAGCAGTTTAATGTCCCAAGAGACCCAGTACTTC. Translated, it gives CASSLMSQETQYF.

The chain combines TRBV12-3 or TRBV12-4 with TRBJ2-5; possible D gene TRBD1, 6 bases. The J call is in doubt because the DNA end fits TRBJ2-7 better. This CDR3 comprises 13 residues. CDR3 residues: CASSFGQPGEQYF. The CDR3 DNA reads as TGTGCCAGCAGTTTTGGACAGCCAGGCGAGCAGTACTTC.

Turning to this clonotype: This clone may be a read error of a much larger clone one base away. CDR3 DNA: TGTGCCAGCCGATCAGGGTCTGTGGGCTACAATGAGCTGTTCTTC. Its translation: CASRSGSVGYNELFF. The chain joins TRBV7-2 to TRBJ2-1, with D possibly being TRBD1 (5 bases). The CDR3 runs to 15 residues. CDR1 and CDR2 from the germline V gene are SGHTA and FQGNSA.

This clonotype was found a few times. The chain couples TRBV5-1 to TRBJ2-5, with 8 bases identical to TRBD2. This CDR3 is built from 14 residues. Germline CDR1 SGHRS, CDR2 YFSETQ. Trimming cost V 2 bases and J 11 bases; bases outside gene matches: 11. The DNA of the CDR3 is TGCGCCAGCAGCTTAGGTAGCGGGGTCCATGAGCAGTACTTC. As protein: CASSLGSGVHEQYF.

This clonotype has ten or more counts. This chain connects TRBV20-1 to TRBJ2-5; the match to TRBD2 covers 7 bases. The CDR3 is 13 residues long. Germline V lookup: CDR1 DFQATT, CDR2 SNEGSKA (reference sequence). The trim removed 7 bases at V and 1 base at J, leaving 6 bases unmatched. CDR3 sequence: CSGRLAVQETQYF. The CDR3 DNA is TGCAGTGGGCGGCTAGCGGTCCAAGAGACCCAGTACTTC.

The CDR3 sequence is CSPDRVGEELFF. The CDR3 DNA is TGCAGTCCGGACAGGGTCGGGGAAGAACTGTTTTTT. The chain joins TRBV20-1 to TRBJ1-4; 8 bases are shared with TRBD1. V trimming: 8 bases; J trimming: 12 bases; junction bases outside the gene matches: 11. CDR1 is DFQATT and CDR2 is SNEGSKA in the germline V gene (reference sequence). This CDR3 spans 12 amino acids.

This clonotype was seen repeatedly, ten times or more. The J gene is TRBJ1-5, the V gene TRBV7-8; possible D gene TRBD1, 6 bases. The germline CDR1 and CDR2 sequences are SGHVS and FQNEAQ. Between the trimmed V and J ends, which lost 1 base and 0 bases, there was a span of 10 bases. The CDR3 sequence is 16 residues long. DNA for the CDR3: TGTGCCAGCAGCTTAGTCCGGACAGCTAGCAATCAGCCCCAGCATTTT. Amino acid sequence: CASSLVRTASNQPQHF. Filled out from reference TRBV7-8 and TRBJ1-5, the complete variable domain reads GAGVSQSPRYKVAKRGQDVALRCDPISGHVSLFWYQQALGQGPEFLTYFQNEAQLDKSGLPSDRFFAERPEGSVSTLKIQRTQQEDSAVYLCASSLVRTASNQPQHFGDGTRLSIL.

This clonotype was observed a few times. CDR3 bases: TGTGCCAGCAGTTACCGGGACAGGGACTATGGCTACACCTTC. This sequence encodes CASSYRDRDYGYTF. J is TRBJ1-2 and V is TRBV6-5; TRBD1 matches 9 bases. The CDR3 is 14 residues long. V was pared by 2 bases and J by 3 bases, with 1 base of the junction left unmatched. In germline, CDR1 is MNHEY, CDR2 SVGAGI.

V and J are TRBV6-1 and TRBJ2-3; 9 bases map to TRBD2. This CDR3 has 14 amino acids. CDR1 and CDR2 (germline): MNHNS, SASEGT. Trimming removed 8 bases from V and 14 bases from J; junction bases left unmatched: 17. The CDR3 sequence is CASFEAGGDRYAYF. CDR3 nucleotides: TGTGCCAGCTTCGAGGCGGGAGGGGACAGATACGCGTATTTT.

This clonotype came up many times. The chain joins TRBV7-9 to TRBJ2-5; tentatively, D is TRBD1 or TRBD2 (5 bases each). In germline, CDR1 is SEHNR, CDR2 FQNEAQ (reference sequence). V lost 4 bases and J 1 base, leaving 10 bases between the germline ends. The CDR3 spans 14 residues. The CDR3 loop reads CASSSPGGQETQYF. The CDR3 DNA reads as TGTGCCAGCAGCTCCCCTGGGGGCCAAGAGACCCAGTACTTC.

The J gene is TRBJ1-5, the V gene TRBV7-2; D is undetermined. CDR1 SGHTA and CDR2 FQGNSA come from the germline V gene. CDR3 size: 15 residues. The V end lost 1 base, the J end lost 0 bases, and 7 bases lay between the germline ends. CDR3 protein: CASSLGAYSNQPQHF. DNA for the CDR3: TGTGCCAGCAGCTTAGGGGCCTATAGCAATCAGCCCCAGCATTTT.